The text below deals with one T cell receptor (beta chain). The data are from a study of technical replicates of blood from a few donors. Here immunoSEQ multiplex PCR was the method, and the copy in TCRdb shows in-frame clones only, minus some. The sample contains tens of thousands of clones, under 95% of which appear only once. V lost 7 bases, J lost 2 bases, and 9 bases lay in between. This CDR3 spans 13 amino acids. Germline V lookup: CDR1 SNHLY, CDR2 FYNNEI. This receptor was identified in a human donor in good health. The V and J genes are TRBV2 and TRBJ1-3, with D possibly being TRBD1 (5 bases). The sample taken for sequencing was T cells isolated from PBMCs. Here the CDR3 reads CASMGEAGNTIYF. The DNA for the CDR3 is TGTGCCAGCATGGGGGAGGCTGGAAACACCATATATTTT.